The rows below give T cell receptor beta chains drawn from one sample of a study of tumor-infiltrating lymphocytes in primary liver carcinoma. In TCRdb, the multiplex PCR reads were re-called with MiXCR into one record per CDR3 protein. The profile shows approximately 320,000 distinct CDR3 sequences, about three fifths of them singletons. The sequenced material came from peripheral blood. These receptor sequences come from a woman in her thirties with primary liver carcinoma and hepatitis B virus infection. Both conserved end residues are part of each CDR3. Each record gives: clone size, V gene, CDR3 length, D gene, J gene, CDR3 DNA, CDR3 protein. D genes are given only for firm matches. Where a row states a size, it is once, few, many or the class of an expanded clone; other rows omit it.

abundance: -
v_gene: TRBV4-3
len: 14
d_gene: -
j_gene: TRBJ2-1
CDR3nt: TGCGCCAGCAGCCAAGACCGGGGATGGGATGAGGAGTTTTTC
CDR3aa: CASSQDRGWDEEFF

abundance: many
v_gene: TRBV6-1
len: 15
d_gene: TRBD1
j_gene: TRBJ1-5
CDR3nt: TGTGCCAGCAGTGTCGGGACAGGTTTTACTCAGCCCCAGCATTTT
CDR3aa: CASSVGTGFTQPQHF

abundance: -
v_gene: TRBV10-3
len: 14
d_gene: -
j_gene: TRBJ1-5
CDR3nt: TGTGCCATCAGTGAGTCGGGTGGGAATCGGCCCCAGCATTTT
CDR3aa: CAISESGGNRPQHF

abundance: -
v_gene: TRBV30
len: 13
d_gene: -
j_gene: TRBJ2-5
CDR3nt: TGTGCCTGGAGACGCAGGGGGGAAGAGACCCAGTACTTC
CDR3aa: CAWRRRGEETQYF

abundance: -
v_gene: TRBV12-3/TRBV12-4
len: 16
d_gene: TRBD2
j_gene: TRBJ2-1
CDR3nt: TGTGCCAGCAGGCGGACTAGCGGGAGTTCCGACAATGAGCAGTTCTTC
CDR3aa: CASRRTSGSSDNEQFF

abundance: few
v_gene: TRBV28
len: 14
d_gene: -
j_gene: TRBJ2-7
CDR3nt: TGTGCCAGCAGTTTATCTTTCCTAGCGACCGAGCAGTACTTC
CDR3aa: CASSLSFLATEQYF

abundance: -
v_gene: TRBV11-2
len: 14
d_gene: TRBD2
j_gene: TRBJ2-3
CDR3nt: TGTGTCAGCAGCTTAGTAGCGGGAGTGTTCACGCAGTATTTT
CDR3aa: CVSSLVAGVFTQYF

abundance: -
v_gene: TRBV11-2
len: 13
d_gene: TRBD2
j_gene: TRBJ2-3
CDR3nt: TGTGTCAGCAGCCCAGACAGAGGGGAGGGGCAATATTTT
CDR3aa: CVSSPDRGEGQYF

abundance: -
v_gene: TRBV6-2/TRBV6-3
len: 15
d_gene: TRBD1
j_gene: TRBJ1-5
CDR3nt: TGTGCCAGCGACCGCGCGGCAGGGGGACTTCAGCCCCAGCATTTT
CDR3aa: CASDRAAGGLQPQHF

abundance: few
v_gene: TRBV30
len: 14
d_gene: -
j_gene: TRBJ2-2
CDR3nt: TGTGCCTGGAGCAGCGGGCAGAACACAGGGGAGCTGTTTTTT
CDR3aa: CAWSSGQNTGELFF

abundance: -
v_gene: TRBV24-1
len: 13
d_gene: -
j_gene: TRBJ2-1
CDR3nt: TGTGCCACCAGTGATTTGAAGGGAGATGAGCAGTTCTTC
CDR3aa: CATSDLKGDEQFF

abundance: once
v_gene: TRBV4-3
len: 17
d_gene: TRBD2
j_gene: TRBJ2-3
CDR3nt: TGCGCCAGCAACCACGAGCCGGGACTAGCGGGTGCAGATACGCAGTATTTT
CDR3aa: CASNHEPGLAGADTQYF

abundance: few
v_gene: TRBV6-5
len: 16
d_gene: -
j_gene: TRBJ1-5
CDR3nt: TGTGCCAGCAGTTACTCCTTCCCTTATAGCAATCAGCCCCAGCATTTT
CDR3aa: CASSYSFPYSNQPQHF